One T cell receptor (beta chain) is described in this entry. Its antigen is not known. This record belongs to a study of T-cell memory formation after mild COVID-19. Study conclusions and caveats: Researchers found some responding clones in pre-infection memory, a sign that cross-reactive memory joined. Chiefly within CM and EM were the contracting CD4+ clones; CD8+ ones were within EMRA.

The CDR3 sequence is 13 residues long. The germline gives CDR1 MNHEY, CDR2 SVGAGI. The V end was cut by 5 bases, the J end by 1 base, with 7 bases between. MiXCR, applied by TCRdb to the 5' RACE reads, yields one record per CDR3 protein. This table has 110,000 to 150,000 distinct CDR3 sequences, about 25% appearing once. The V call is TRBV6-5, the J call TRBJ2-3; D gene ambiguous. Sequencing used PBMCs or a T cell subset sorted from them (not recorded which). This receptor was taken from an adult woman who had mild COVID-19 (a few samples of this study predate the infection). Cell type and time point are not known. The DNA of the CDR3 is TGTGCCAGCAGTCCTTATCGCACAGATACGCAGTATTTT. It is translated as CASSPYRTDTQYF.